Sequencing of this T cell receptor beta chain was carried out in a study of T cells after yellow fever vaccination. Points from the study as a whole: A limited proportion of clonotypes was detected within both the CD4 and CD8 compartments. Contaminants from the bulk population, in the form of abundant clonotypes, could be found in FACS-sorted repertoires. Reappearance after the booster was observed for most primary-vaccination clones (96% CD4, approximately 90% CD8).

A remark on this clonotype: Its antigen is undetermined.

A universal primer site and UMIs were added as TCR cDNA was made by 5'RACE template switching. Each CDR3 protein gets one entry after TCRdb re-called the 5' RACE reads with MiXCR. The repertoire holds some 400,000 distinct CDR3 sequences, with 6.2% as singletons. Germline lookup yields CDR1 DFQATT and CDR2 SNEGSKA (reference sequence). Losses at the gene ends were 6 bases for V and 0 bases for J; bases not matched to a gene: 11. The CDR3 covers 17 residues. The clonotype was recovered from a man aged 25-45 years who received the YFV17D yellow fever vaccine. The chain links TRBV20-1 to TRBJ2-7; 13 bases are shared with TRBD2. Sequenced material: PBMCs, taken 5 days after the yellow fever booster vaccination. The CDR3 here is CSAGPGLAGVPSYEQYF. DNA of the CDR3: TGCAGTGCGGGACCCGGACTAGCGGGAGTCCCCTCCTACGAGCAGTACTTC.